Shown below are 9 T cell receptor beta chains from a single sample sequenced in a study of graft-versus-host responses after intestinal transplantation. Method: immunoSEQ multiplex PCR; TCRdb's copy keeps in-frame clones and lacks some. The sample includes about 20,000 clones, around 44% of them seen just once. The sample here was alloreactive CD4+ T cells from a mixed lymphocyte reaction culture, taken before intestinal transplant. Noted subset: CFSE-low proliferating T cells sorted from roughly 6-day pre-transplant mixed lymphocyte reaction (GvH or HvG direction). The source is a human patient who received an intestinal transplant.

For the CDR3, the DNA is TGTGCCAGCAGCCTACAGGGGGCCCAAAACATTCAGTACTTC. Protein: CASSLQGAQNIQYF. The gene calls are TRBV5-4 and TRBJ2-4; TRBD1 agrees at 9 bases. CDR3 length equals 14 residues. Per the germline V gene, CDR1 is SGHNT and CDR2 is YYREEE (reference sequence). Trimming cost V 4 bases and J 5 bases; bases outside gene matches: 4.

This clone was recorded a few times. This chain connects TRBV5-5 to TRBJ1-3; TRBD1 matches at 9 bases. The trim removed 3 bases at V and 9 bases at J, leaving 13 bases unmatched. Germline-derived CDR1 and CDR2 are SGHKS and YYEKEE (reference sequence). This CDR3 has 16 residues. CDR3 bases: TGTGCCAGCAGCTCCCTTGGGACAGGGCATAAAGGCACCATATATTTT. This translates into CASSSLGTGHKGTIYF.

The J gene is TRBJ2-7, the V gene TRBV7-9; TRBD1 aligns across 7 bases. The V and J ends lost 5 bases and 6 bases, in that order; junction bases with no gene match: 13. The CDR3 runs to 15 residues. Germline V gene data show CDR1 as SEHNR and CDR2 as FQNEAQ (reference sequence). The CDR3 DNA follows: TGTGCCAGCAGCCTCCTTGGGGGCAGGGGGAGCGAGCAGTACTTC. Residues: CASSLLGGRGSEQYF.

This clone appeared a few times. The rearrangement joins TRBV6-5 to TRBJ2-7; 10 nucleotides line up with TRBD1. Germline loops: CDR1 MNHEY, CDR2 SVGAGI. Trimming cost V 4 bases and J 4 bases; bases outside gene matches: 4. CDR3 length: 14 residues. The CDR3 is CASSWTGGSYEQYF. The CDR3 coding sequence is TGTGCCAGCAGTTGGACAGGGGGTTCGTACGAGCAGTACTTC.

V and J are TRBV7-9 and TRBJ2-7; TRBD2 matches at 7 bases. CDR1 SEHNR and CDR2 FQNEAQ come from the germline V gene (reference sequence). V shed 5 bases, J shed 7 bases, and the junction held 8 bases outside the gene matches. CDR3 length: 13 residues. The CDR3 region has the DNA TGTGCCAGCAGCCGGGACTACTCTAGGGAGCAGTACTTC. Protein product: CASSRDYSREQYF.

The chain joins TRBV6-6 to TRBJ2-3; maybe TRBD1 (7 bases). Germline V gene lookup returns CDR1 MNHNY and CDR2 SVGAGI (reference sequence). With 6 bases removed from V and 4 bases from J, the gap between germline ends came to 20 bases. This CDR3 comprises 16 residues. The CDR3 loop reads CASREGQGGQADTQYF. The CDR3 nucleotides are TGTGCCAGCAGAGAGGGGCAGGGGGGCCAGGCAGATACGCAGTATTTT.

This clone was seen a single time. The chain carries TRBV6-6 and TRBJ1-3; possibly TRBD1 for D (5 bases). This CDR3 has 15 residues. Germline V gene data show CDR1 as MNHNY and CDR2 as SVGAGI (reference sequence). V lost 7 bases, J lost 3 bases, and 16 bases lay in between. The CDR3 region is CASINGPQGGNTIYF. CDR3 in DNA: TGTGCCAGCATCAACGGGCCTCAGGGTGGAAACACCATATATTTT.

This clone was seen more than once but under ten times. This chain connects TRBV7-2 to TRBJ1-1, with 12 positions matching TRBD1. Germline V gene lookup returns CDR1 SGHTA and CDR2 FQGNSA. The CDR3 is made up of 15 amino acids. V was clipped by 4 bases and J by 5 bases; unmatched bases: 5. The CDR3 region is CASSSRDRGRTEAFF. DNA of the CDR3: TGTGCCAGCAGCTCCCGGGACAGGGGGCGGACTGAAGCTTTCTTT.

This rearrangement joins TRBV5-1 to TRBJ2-7; 7 bases agree with TRBD2. V was pared by 5 bases and J by 2 bases, with 4 bases of the junction left unmatched. The CDR3 loop spans 13 amino acids. Germline lookup yields CDR1 SGHRS and CDR2 YFSETQ. The CDR3 region has the DNA TGCGCCAGCAGAGCGGGAAACCCCTACGAGCAGTACTTC. Translating it yields CASRAGNPYEQYF.